This entry is about one TCR beta chain. Its antigen remains unidentified. The data derive from a study of T cells in Graves' hyperthyroidism and ophthalmopathy. Study-wide results and caveats: Stable hyperthyroidism was told apart from ophthalmopathy by a model built on 13 V-J features.

From RNA transcripts, TCR beta CDR3 regions were amplified. With the HTBI primer set, the TCR CDR3 went through a first round of RT-PCR. Via MiXCR, TCRdb re-called the multiplex PCR reads, giving one row per CDR3 protein. This sample yields about 640,000 distinct CDR3 sequences, of which around 20% are seen a single time; around a third belongs to the top ten. Trimming pared 2 bases from V and 3 bases from J, leaving 15 bases between. The CDR3 extends over 16 amino acids. Germline CDR1 and CDR2: SGHDT and YYEEEE. Orbital computed tomography, thyroid ultrasound, serum thyroxine and TRAb, and clinical symptoms together informed the diagnoses.

The TCR was taken from a man aged 25-45 years with Graves' ophthalmopathy. The chain employs TRBV5-6 and TRBJ2-4; perhaps TRBD1 as D (5 bases). Sequences were obtained from blood. The CDR3 loop reads CASSFGQGRSKNIQYF. CDR3 nucleotides: TGTGCCAGCAGCTTCGGCCAGGGCCGAAGCAAAAACATTCAGTACTTC.